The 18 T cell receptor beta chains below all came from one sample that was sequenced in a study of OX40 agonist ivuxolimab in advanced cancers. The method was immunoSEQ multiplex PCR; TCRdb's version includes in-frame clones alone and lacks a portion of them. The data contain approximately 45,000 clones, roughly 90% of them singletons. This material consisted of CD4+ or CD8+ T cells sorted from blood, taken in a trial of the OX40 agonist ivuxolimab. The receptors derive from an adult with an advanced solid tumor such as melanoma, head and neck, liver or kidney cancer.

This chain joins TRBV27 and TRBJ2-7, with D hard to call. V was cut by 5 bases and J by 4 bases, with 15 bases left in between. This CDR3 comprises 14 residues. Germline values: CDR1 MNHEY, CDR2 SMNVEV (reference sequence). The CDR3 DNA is TGTGCCAGCAGTCCATGGGAACGGTTATACGAGCAGTACTTC. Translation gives CASSPWERLYEQYF.

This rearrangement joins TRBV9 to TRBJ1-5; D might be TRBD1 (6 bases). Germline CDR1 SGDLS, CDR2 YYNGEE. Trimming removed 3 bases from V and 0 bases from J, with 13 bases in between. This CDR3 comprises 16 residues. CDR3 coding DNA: TGTGCCAGCAGCGCGGGGGGCCCCTATAGCAATCAGCCCCAGCATTTT. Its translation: CASSAGGPYSNQPQHF.

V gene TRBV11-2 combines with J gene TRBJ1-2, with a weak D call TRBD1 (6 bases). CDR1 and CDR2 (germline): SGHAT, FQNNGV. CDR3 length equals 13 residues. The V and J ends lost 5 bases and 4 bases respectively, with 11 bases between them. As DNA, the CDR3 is TGTGCCAGCAGCCCCGGACAGCTCTATGGCTACACCTTC. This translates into CASSPGQLYGYTF. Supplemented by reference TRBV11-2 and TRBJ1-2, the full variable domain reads EAGVAQSPRYKIIEKRQSVAFWCNPISGHATLYWYQQILGQGPKLLIQFQNNGVVDDSQLPKDRFSAERLKGVDSTLKIQPAKLEDSAVYLCASSPGQLYGYTFGSGTRLTVV.

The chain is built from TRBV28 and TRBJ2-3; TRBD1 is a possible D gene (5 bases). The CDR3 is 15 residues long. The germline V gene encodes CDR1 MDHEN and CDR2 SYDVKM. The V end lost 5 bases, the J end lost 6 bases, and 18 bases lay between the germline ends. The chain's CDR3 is CASSLPGRVYDTQYF. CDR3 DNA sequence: TGTGCCAGCAGTCTCCCCGGCAGGGTTTACGATACGCAGTATTTT.

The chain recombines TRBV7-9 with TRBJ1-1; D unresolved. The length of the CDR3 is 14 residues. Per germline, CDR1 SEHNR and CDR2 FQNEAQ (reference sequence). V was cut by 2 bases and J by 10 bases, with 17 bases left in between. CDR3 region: CASSLSQATRRAFF. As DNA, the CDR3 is TGTGCCAGCAGCTTATCCCAGGCGACCAGGCGAGCTTTCTTT. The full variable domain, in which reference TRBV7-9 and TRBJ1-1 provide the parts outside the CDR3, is DTGVSQNPRHKITKRGQNVTFRCDPISEHNRLYWYRQTLGQGPEFLTYFQNEAQLEKSRLLSDRFSAERPKGSFSTLEIQRTEQGDSAMYLCASSLSQATRRAFFGQGTRLTVV.

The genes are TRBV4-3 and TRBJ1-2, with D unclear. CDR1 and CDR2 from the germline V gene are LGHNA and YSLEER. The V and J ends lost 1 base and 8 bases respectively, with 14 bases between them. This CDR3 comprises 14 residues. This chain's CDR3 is CASSQAAQSGGYTF. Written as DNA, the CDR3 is TGCGCCAGCAGCCAAGCGGCCCAATCAGGAGGCTACACCTTC.

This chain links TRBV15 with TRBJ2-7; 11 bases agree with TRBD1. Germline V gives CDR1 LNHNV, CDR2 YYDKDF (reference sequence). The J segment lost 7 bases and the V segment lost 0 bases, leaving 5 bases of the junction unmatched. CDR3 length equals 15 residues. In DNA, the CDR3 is TGTGCCACCAGCAGAGATCGTGGGACAGGGGGTGAGCAGTACTTC. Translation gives CATSRDRGTGGEQYF. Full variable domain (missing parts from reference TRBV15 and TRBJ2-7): DAMVIQNPRYQVTQFGKPVTLSCSQTLNHNVMYWYQQKSSQAPKLLFHYYDKDFNNEADTPDNFQSRRPNTSFCFLDIRSPGLGDTAMYLCATSRDRGTGGEQYFGPGTRLTVT.

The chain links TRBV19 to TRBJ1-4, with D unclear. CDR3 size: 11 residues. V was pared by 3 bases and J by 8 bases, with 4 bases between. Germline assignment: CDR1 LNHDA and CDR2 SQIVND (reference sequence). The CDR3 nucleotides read TGTGCCAGTAGTATTGGCGAAAAACTGTTTTTT. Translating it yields CASSIGEKLFF.

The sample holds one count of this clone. CDR3 amino acids: CASSRSREEETQYF. CDR3 nucleotides: TGCGCCAGCAGCCGATCCCGGGAGGAAGAGACCCAGTACTTC. This sequence joins TRBV5-1 and TRBJ2-5, with 7 positions matching TRBD2. V lost 4 bases to trimming and J lost 3 bases; unmatched junction nucleotides: 6. The CDR3 runs to 14 residues. Germline CDR1 is SGHRS and CDR2 is YFSETQ.

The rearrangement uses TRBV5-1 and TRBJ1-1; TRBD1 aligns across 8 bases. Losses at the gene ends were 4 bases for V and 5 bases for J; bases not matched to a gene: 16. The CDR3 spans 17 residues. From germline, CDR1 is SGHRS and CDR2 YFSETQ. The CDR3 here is CASSPQVFTGGSTEAFF. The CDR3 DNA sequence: TGCGCCAGCAGCCCCCAGGTATTCACAGGGGGTTCGACTGAAGCTTTCTTT.

The CDR3 loop is CASSLLGGSGRSLAEQFF. Here the CDR3 DNA reads TGTGCCAGCAGCTTGTTAGGTGGGAGCGGGAGGTCCCTCGCTGAGCAGTTCTTC. V and J are TRBV5-8 and TRBJ2-1; 9 bases are a match to TRBD2. Germline-derived CDR1 and CDR2 are SGHTS and YDEGEE. V lost 1 base to trimming and J lost 9 bases; unmatched junction nucleotides: 17. The CDR3 has 18 residues.

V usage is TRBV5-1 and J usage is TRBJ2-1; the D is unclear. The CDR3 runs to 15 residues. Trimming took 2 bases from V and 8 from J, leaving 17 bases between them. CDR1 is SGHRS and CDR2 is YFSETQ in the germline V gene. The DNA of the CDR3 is TGCGCCAGCAGCTTAGGTGATTTGCGTGTCGATGAGCAGTTCTTC. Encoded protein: CASSLGDLRVDEQFF.

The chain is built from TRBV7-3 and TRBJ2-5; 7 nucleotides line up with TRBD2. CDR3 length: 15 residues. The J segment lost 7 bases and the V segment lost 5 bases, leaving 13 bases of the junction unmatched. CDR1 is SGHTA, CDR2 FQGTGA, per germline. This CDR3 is CASSPLAGAFSTQYF. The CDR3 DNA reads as TGTGCCAGCAGCCCGCTCGCGGGAGCGTTCTCGACCCAGTACTTC.

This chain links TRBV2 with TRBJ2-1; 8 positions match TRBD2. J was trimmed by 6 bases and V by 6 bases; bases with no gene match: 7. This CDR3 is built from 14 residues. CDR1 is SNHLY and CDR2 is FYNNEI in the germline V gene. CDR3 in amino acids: CASSFSGATNEQFF. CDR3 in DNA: TGTGCCAGCAGCTTTAGCGGGGCCACCAATGAGCAGTTCTTC.

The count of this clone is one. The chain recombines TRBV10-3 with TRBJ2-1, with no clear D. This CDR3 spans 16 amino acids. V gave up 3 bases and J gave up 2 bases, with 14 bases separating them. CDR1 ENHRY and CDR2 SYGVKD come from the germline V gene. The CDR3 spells CAISDELKTAYNEQFF. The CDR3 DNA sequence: TGTGCCATCAGTGACGAACTAAAAACGGCCTACAATGAGCAGTTCTTC.

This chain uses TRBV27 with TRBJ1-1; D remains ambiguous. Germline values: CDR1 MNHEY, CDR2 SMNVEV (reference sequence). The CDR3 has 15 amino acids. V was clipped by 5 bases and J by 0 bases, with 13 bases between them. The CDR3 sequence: CASSDPPSMNTEAFF. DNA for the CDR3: TGTGCCAGCAGTGACCCCCCTAGTATGAACACTGAAGCTTTCTTT.

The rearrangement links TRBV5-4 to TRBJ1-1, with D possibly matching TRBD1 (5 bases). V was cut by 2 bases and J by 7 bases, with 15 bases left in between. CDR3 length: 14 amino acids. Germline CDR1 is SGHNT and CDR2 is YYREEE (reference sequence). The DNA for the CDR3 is TGTGCCAGCAGCTTAGTGGGTCAGGGTATTGAAGCTTTCTTT. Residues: CASSLVGQGIEAFF.

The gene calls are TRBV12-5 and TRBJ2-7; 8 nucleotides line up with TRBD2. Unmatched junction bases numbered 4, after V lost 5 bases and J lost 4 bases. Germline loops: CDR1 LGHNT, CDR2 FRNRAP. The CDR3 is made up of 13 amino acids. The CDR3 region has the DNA TGTGCTAGTGGTCTCGGGAGGGCTTACGAGCAGTACTTC. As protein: CASGLGRAYEQYF.